The next 27 T cell receptor beta chains were all read from a single sample in a study of cytomegalovirus exposure and HLA in healthy donors. The PCR had 60 Vbeta and 13 Jbeta primers. Profiling relied on immunoSEQ multiplex PCR, and the TCRdb table lists in-frame clones only, not all of them. The sample holds hundreds of thousands of clones, 82% seen once. Sequenced: PBMCs. The receptors originated from a man aged 35-49 years in good health and CMV-seropositive.

The chain is built from TRBV11-2 and TRBJ2-7; 8 nucleotides line up with TRBD1. Germline V CDR1 and CDR2: SGHAT, FQNNGV. CDR3 length: 14 residues. V shed 3 bases, J shed 6 bases, and the junction held 7 bases outside the gene matches. The CDR3 sequence is CASSFPGQVVEQYF. The DNA for the CDR3 is TGTGCCAGCAGCTTTCCGGGACAGGTGGTCGAGCAGTACTTC.

This clone was observed a few times. This chain uses TRBV19 with TRBJ1-1; D is unresolved. Trimming took off 7 bases at V and 6 bases at J, with 9 bases between the two ends. Germline lookup yields CDR1 LNHDA and CDR2 SQIVND (reference sequence). CDR3 size: 11 residues. This CDR3 reads CASKEGAEAFF. As DNA, the CDR3 is TGTGCCAGTAAGGAGGGTGCTGAAGCTTTCTTT.

This clone was observed a few times. The chain has TRBV5-4 and TRBJ2-7; 8 positions agree with TRBD1. This CDR3 region has 14 residues. J gave up 3 bases and V 0 bases, and 2 bases lay outside the gene matches. CDR1 and CDR2 (germline): SGHNT, YYREEE (reference sequence). The CDR3 bases are TGTGCCAGCAGCTTGGACAGGGGGAACTACGAGCAGTACTTC. Translation: CASSLDRGNYEQYF. Full variable domain (remainder filled in from reference TRBV5-4 and TRBJ2-7): ETGVTQSPTHLIKTRGQQVTLRCSSQSGHNTVSWYQQALGQGPQFIFQYYREEENGRGNFPPRFSGLQFPNYSSELNVNALELDDSALYLCASSLDRGNYEQYFGPGTRLTVT.

The V and J genes are TRBV7-9 and TRBJ1-2; 9 bases align to TRBD1. CDR1 is SEHNR, CDR2 FQNEAQ, per germline (reference sequence). V gave up 3 bases and J gave up 8 bases; unmatched junction bases: 7. The CDR3 contains 14 residues. The CDR3, as DNA: TGTGCCAGCAGCTTCTCCGGGACAGGGAAAGGCTACACCTTC. It is translated as CASSFSGTGKGYTF.

The CDR3 loop reads CASSLQAGLGQFF. CDR3 coding DNA: TGTGCCAGCAGTCTCCAAGCGGGGCTCGGGCAGTTCTTC. V gene TRBV27 combines with J gene TRBJ2-1, with 7 bases lining up with TRBD2. V was pared by 5 bases and J by 12 bases, with 10 bases of the junction left unmatched. The V gene's germline CDR1 is MNHEY and CDR2 SMNVEV (reference sequence). This CDR3 comprises 13 residues.

The chain carries TRBV2 and TRBJ2-5; D is unresolved. V lost 7 bases to trimming and J lost 3 bases, with 6 bases between them. Germline CDR1 is SNHLY and CDR2 is FYNNEI. This CDR3 spans 11 amino acids. As DNA, the CDR3 is TGTGCCAGCAACTTAAAAGAGACCCAGTACTTC. Translation gives CASNLKETQYF. Using reference TRBV2 and TRBJ2-5 for the parts outside the CDR3, the full variable domain is EPEVTQTPSHQVTQMGQEVILRCVPISNHLYFYWYRQILGQKVEFLVSFYNNEISEKSEIFDDQFSVERPDGSNFTLKIRSTKLEDSAMYFCASNLKETQYFGPGTRLLVL.

This clone was seen a single time. The V gene is TRBV7-9, the J gene TRBJ2-2; tentatively, D is TRBD2 (6 bases). V was clipped by 0 bases and J by 4 bases, with 12 bases between them. The CDR3 has 16 residues. Germline V gene lookup returns CDR1 SEHNR and CDR2 FQNEAQ (reference sequence). DNA for the CDR3: TGTGCCAGCAGCTTAGCGGGCGGGATTGTCACCGGGGAGCTGTTTTTT. This sequence encodes CASSLAGGIVTGELFF.

This clone was detected once. The V gene is TRBV12-5, the J gene TRBJ1-3; D is possibly TRBD1 (6 bases). The germline V gene encodes CDR1 LGHNT and CDR2 FRNRAP. V lost 0 bases to trimming and J lost 4 bases, with 13 bases between them. The CDR3 loop spans 16 amino acids. The CDR3 DNA follows: TGTGCTAGTGGTTTGGTTCATGGGGGCAGGGGAAACACCATATATTTT. Its protein is CASGLVHGGRGNTIYF. The whole variable domain, filled in from reference TRBV12-5 and TRBJ1-3, reads DARVTQTPRHKVTEMGQEVTMRCQPILGHNTVFWYRQTMMQGLELLAYFRNRAPLDDSGMPKDRFSAEMPDATLATLKIQPSEPRDSAVYFCASGLVHGGRGNTIYFGEGSWLTVV.

This clone was seen more than once but under ten times. The rearrangement links TRBV9 to TRBJ2-1, with TRBD1 matching 11 bases. CDR1 and CDR2 from the germline V gene are SGDLS and YYNGEE. The ends lost 4 bases at V and 6 bases at J; junction bases unmatched: 9. This CDR3 contains 16 residues. CDR3 amino acids: CASSPLGQGGINEQFF. The DNA of the CDR3 is TGTGCCAGCAGCCCTTTGGGACAGGGGGGAATCAATGAGCAGTTCTTC.

A single count supports this clone. V usage is TRBV21-1 and J usage is TRBJ1-5; the D call in the table, TRBD1, was not verified against the DNA. TRBV21-1 is shown as a pseudogene. The CDR3 length is 15 residues. The CDR3 spells CASSIRQGNNQPQHF. As DNA, the CDR3 is TGTGCCAGCAGCATTCGTCAGGGGAATAATCAGCCCCAGCATTTT.

The J gene is TRBJ2-2, the V gene TRBV19; 9 bases map to TRBD2. V shed 11 bases, J shed 6 bases, and the junction held 7 bases outside the gene matches. This CDR3 has 13 amino acids. Per the germline V gene, CDR1 is LNHDA and CDR2 is SQIVND (reference sequence). CDR3 loop: CAAGGDDPGELFF. CDR3 in DNA: TGTGCCGCGGGGGGGGACGATCCCGGGGAGCTGTTTTTT.

The chain couples TRBV29-1 to TRBJ1-1, with D possibly being TRBD1 (6 bases). Germline V gene sequence: CDR1 SQVTM, CDR2 ANQGSEA. The CDR3 is 15 residues long. Trimming pared 4 bases from V and 0 bases from J, leaving 15 bases between. Here the CDR3 DNA reads TGCAGCGTTGCGGGGGGGCGCGGAATGAACACTGAAGCTTTCTTT. Protein: CSVAGGRGMNTEAFF.

This chain uses TRBV10-1 with TRBJ2-2; maybe TRBD2 (6 bases). V dropped 6 bases and J dropped 4 bases, with 18 bases sitting between them. This CDR3 is 16 amino acids long. From germline, CDR1 is WNHNN and CDR2 SYGVQD (reference sequence). CDR3 region: CASSRGPGLPTGELFF. CDR3 nucleotides: TGCGCCAGCAGCCGTGGGCCTGGACTACCCACCGGGGAGCTGTTTTTT.

This clone was observed once. The V call is TRBV2, the J call TRBJ2-5; TRBD2 matches at 7 bases. The J call may be wrong; the DNA end is better matched by TRBJ2-7. The CDR3 runs 13 residues. Germline loops: CDR1 SNHLY, CDR2 FYNNEI. The CDR3: CASGEAGTYEQYF. The CDR3, as DNA: TGTGCCAGTGGGGAAGCGGGGACCTACGAGCAGTACTTC.

This chain uses TRBV30 with TRBJ2-3; 9 positions agree with TRBD2. CDR1 is GTSNPN and CDR2 is SVGIG in the germline V gene (reference sequence). The CDR3 is 16 amino acids. With V trimmed by 0 bases and J by 0 bases, 4 bases remained unmatched. CDR3 region: CAWSVLAGSSTDTQYF. The CDR3 DNA is TGTGCCTGGAGTGTGCTAGCGGGATCTAGCACAGATACGCAGTATTTT.

This sequence joins TRBV5-4 and TRBJ2-3, with D possibly matching TRBD1 (5 bases). CDR1 is SGHNT and CDR2 is YYREEE in the germline V gene (reference sequence). The CDR3 contains 15 residues. The V end was cut by 4 bases, the J end by 2 bases, with 14 bases between. The CDR3 DNA is TGTGCCAGCAGCCCCGCCGACAGCTTCACAGATACGCAGTATTTT. Protein product: CASSPADSFTDTQYF.

V is TRBV6-1 and J is TRBJ2-1; 12 nucleotides line up with TRBD2. CDR3 size: 17 residues. The V gene end was trimmed by 2 bases and the J gene end by 4 bases; junction bases not matched to a gene: 6. CDR1 is MNHNS, CDR2 SASEGT, per germline. The CDR3 DNA is TGTGCCAGCAGTGAATTTTTGGGACTAGCGGGTTACAATGAGCAGTTCTTC. This encodes CASSEFLGLAGYNEQFF.

V gene TRBV18 combines with J gene TRBJ1-2; 8 bases are a match to TRBD1. The CDR3 sequence is 15 residues long. The V gene end was trimmed by 7 bases and the J gene end by 0 bases; junction bases not matched to a gene: 7. Germline CDR1 and CDR2: KGHSH and LQKENI. The CDR3, as DNA: TGTGCCAGCTACGCAGGGGGCGAGGCTAACTATGGCTACACCTTC. Its translation is CASYAGGEANYGYTF.

J is TRBJ2-2 and V is TRBV18; D gene ambiguous. CDR3 length equals 15 residues. Germline CDR1 and CDR2: KGHSH and LQKENI. With 1 base removed from V and 2 bases from J, the gap between germline ends came to 8 bases. The CDR3 sequence is CASSPLSRNTGELFF. Here the CDR3 DNA reads TGTGCCAGCTCACCACTTAGTCGAAACACCGGGGAGCTGTTTTTT.

This clone has just one count. The DNA of the CDR3 is TGTGCCAGCAGCACAGGGCTTGGTGAAAAACTGTTTTTT. Its translation: CASSTGLGEKLFF. The chain is built from TRBV7-9 and TRBJ1-4, with D possibly being TRBD1 (6 bases). The V and J ends lost 5 bases and 7 bases respectively, with 11 bases between them. CDR1 is SEHNR and CDR2 is FQNEAQ in the germline V gene (reference sequence). The CDR3 totals 13 residues.

Worth noting for this clone: Other DNA sequences in this sample translate to the same CDR3. The V and J genes are TRBV7-3 and TRBJ2-1; 8 positions agree with TRBD2. The germline gives CDR1 SGHTA, CDR2 FQGTGA. V shed 5 bases and J 0 bases; nucleotides not matched to a gene: 3. The CDR3 spans 15 residues. The CDR3 DNA is TGTGCCAGCAGCCCCAGCGGGAGCTCCTACAATGAGCAGTTCTTC. Protein: CASSPSGSSYNEQFF. The variable domain in full, completed from reference TRBV7-3 and TRBJ2-1, reads GAGVSQTPSNKVTEKGKYVELRCDPISGHTALYWYRQSLGQGPEFLIYFQGTGAADDSGLPNDRFFAVRPEGSVSTLKIQRTERGDSAVYLCASSPSGSSYNEQFFGPGTRLTVL.

This sequence joins TRBV9 and TRBJ2-2; unclear D gene. This CDR3 is built from 12 residues. Deletions cut 0 bases from V and 6 bases from J, with 3 bases between. CDR1 is SGDLS, CDR2 YYNGEE, per germline. The CDR3 DNA sequence: TGTGCCAGCAGCGTAGCCTCCGGGGAGCTGTTTTTT. Its protein product is CASSVASGELFF.

This chain links TRBV27 with TRBJ2-1, with D possibly TRBD1 on 6 matching bases. V was cut by 4 bases and J by 4 bases, with 20 bases left in between. The CDR3 is made up of 17 amino acids. CDR1 MNHEY and CDR2 SMNVEV come from the germline V gene (reference sequence). CDR3 DNA sequence: TGTGCCAGCAGTTCCTCACTAGGTGGGGGCGCTTACAATGAGCAGTTCTTC. The encoded protein is CASSSSLGGGAYNEQFF.

The chain combines TRBV15 with TRBJ2-5, with a weak D call TRBD2 (5 bases). V was shortened by 6 bases and J by 4 bases, with 9 bases between the two germline ends. Germline V gives CDR1 LNHNV, CDR2 YYDKDF (reference sequence). This CDR3 has 12 amino acids. The CDR3 DNA reads as TGTGCCACCAGGGCGGGTTCAGAGACCCAGTACTTC. As protein: CATRAGSETQYF.

This chain connects TRBV2 to TRBJ2-1; TRBD2 matches 14 bases. The CDR3 consists of 16 residues. The V gene end was trimmed by 6 bases and the J gene end by 7 bases; junction bases not matched to a gene: 8. Germline CDR1 SNHLY, CDR2 FYNNEI. The CDR3 reads CASRETSGREGNEQFF. DNA for the CDR3: TGTGCCAGCAGAGAGACTAGCGGGAGGGAAGGGAATGAGCAGTTCTTC.

The chain recombines TRBV6-1 with TRBJ2-3; 9 bases agree with TRBD1. Germline CDR1 MNHNS, CDR2 SASEGT. V was clipped by 7 bases and J by 3 bases; unmatched bases: 8. The CDR3 spans 15 residues. CDR3 coding DNA: TGTGCCAGCACAAGAAGACAGGGGGAGACAGATACGCAGTATTTT. Translation: CASTRRQGETDTQYF.

The rearrangement joins TRBV19 to TRBJ2-1, with TRBD1 matching over 9 bases. The CDR3 has 15 residues. J was trimmed by 7 bases and V by 3 bases; bases with no gene match: 7. Germline values: CDR1 LNHDA, CDR2 SQIVND (reference sequence). The CDR3 DNA follows: TGTGCCAGTAGTATCCCGGGACAGGGTAGGAATGAGCAGTTCTTC. This codes for CASSIPGQGRNEQFF.